These 32 T cell receptor beta chains were sequenced from one sample in a study of T cell responses to AZD1222 COVID-19 vaccine. Profiling relied on immunoSEQ multiplex PCR, and the TCRdb table lists in-frame clones only, not all of them. The sample has 55,000 to 70,000 clones; roughly 90% are singletons. This sample comprised peripheral blood, obtained on day 0 of AZD1222 vaccination. Source of these receptors: an adult in good health.

This clone was observed a few times. The gene calls are TRBV6-4 and TRBJ2-3; the D gene is possibly TRBD1 (5 bases). CDR1 is MRHNA and CDR2 is SNTAGT in the germline V gene. This CDR3 has 14 amino acids. V shed 3 bases and J shed 7 bases, with 14 bases lying between them. In nucleotides, the CDR3 is TGTGCCAGCAGTGAGGGGCTAGACCACCATACGCAGTATTTT. It specifies CASSEGLDHHTQYF.

This chain connects TRBV20-1 to TRBJ1-5, with a possible D match to TRBD1 (5 bases). CDR3 length equals 16 residues. CDR1 DFQATT and CDR2 SNEGSKA come from the germline V gene (reference sequence). With 3 bases removed from V and 0 bases from J, the gap between germline ends came to 15 bases. The CDR3 nucleotides read TGCAGTGCTAGTATTTCGGGACCCAGTAGCAATCAGCCCCAGCATTTT. This codes for CSASISGPSSNQPQHF.

The chain joins TRBV6-5 to TRBJ2-5, with TRBD1 matching over 7 bases. Germline V lookup: CDR1 MNHEY, CDR2 SVGAGI. Losses at the gene ends were 0 bases for V and 3 bases for J; bases not matched to a gene: 4. The CDR3 totals 15 residues. CDR3 protein: CASSYSDRVEETQYF. In nucleotides, the CDR3 is TGTGCCAGCAGTTACTCCGACAGGGTAGAAGAGACCCAGTACTTC.

In its sample, this clone was seen once. This sequence joins TRBV3-1 (or the pseudogene TRBV3-2) and TRBJ2-1; D is possibly TRBD1 (5 bases). This CDR3 is built from 17 residues. Between the trimmed V and J ends, which lost 0 bases and 7 bases, there was a span of 19 bases. CDR1 and CDR2 (germline): LGHDT, YNNKEL (reference sequence). CDR3 sequence reads: CASSQDAKPDSQNEQFF. In nucleotides, the CDR3 is TGTGCCAGCAGCCAAGATGCTAAACCAGACAGTCAGAATGAGCAGTTCTTC.

The chain carries TRBV9 and TRBJ1-2, with 8 bases aligning to TRBD1. Trimming cost V 3 bases and J 7 bases; bases outside gene matches: 8. Per germline, CDR1 SGDLS and CDR2 YYNGEE. This CDR3 contains 14 residues. The CDR3 is CASSEDRERSGYTF. Here the CDR3 DNA reads TGTGCCAGCAGCGAGGACAGGGAGAGGTCTGGCTACACCTTC.

The V and J genes are TRBV7-2 and TRBJ1-2; tentative D call: TRBD1 (5 bases). Trimming took off 1 base at V and 7 bases at J, with 10 bases between the two ends. The CDR3 spans 13 residues. From germline, CDR1 is SGHTA and CDR2 FQGNSA. CDR3 nucleotides: TGTGCCAGCAGCTTAGGAGGGGCGGCTGGCTACACCTTC. Encoded protein: CASSLGGAAGYTF.

This clone has more than one count but fewer than ten. The rearrangement links TRBV19 to TRBJ1-1; TRBD1 agrees at 7 bases. Germline CDR1 reads LNHDA; CDR2 reads SQIVND (reference sequence). Germline trimming cut 6 bases from V and 6 bases from J; bases unmatched to any gene: 13. The CDR3 has 15 amino acids. The CDR3 here is CASSLDRARIPEAFF. CDR3 in DNA: TGTGCCAGTAGCCTCGACAGGGCTCGCATACCTGAAGCTTTCTTT.

V gene TRBV9 combines with J gene TRBJ2-1; TRBD2 matches 7 bases. Germline V lookup: CDR1 SGDLS, CDR2 YYNGEE. CDR3 length equals 17 residues. Trimming took 2 bases from V and 4 from J; bases not matched to a gene: 12. The CDR3 sequence is CASSVSSGGPRYNEQFF. CDR3 DNA sequence: TGTGCCAGCAGCGTTTCTAGCGGAGGACCTAGGTACAATGAGCAGTTCTTC.

The chain couples TRBV7-9 to TRBJ1-2; 8 nucleotides match TRBD1. The germline CDR1 and CDR2 sequences are SEHNR and FQNEAQ (reference sequence). CDR3 size: 14 residues. The junction had 8 bases not matched to a gene; V was cut back by 5 bases and J by 6 bases. CDR3 coding DNA: TGTGCCAGCAGCGAATGGACAGGGCGGAATGGCTACACCTTC. It yields the protein CASSEWTGRNGYTF.

The genes are TRBV5-1 and TRBJ2-7; D possibly corresponds to TRBD2 (6 bases). The V gene's germline CDR1 is SGHRS and CDR2 YFSETQ. This CDR3 contains 14 residues. V was trimmed by 3 bases and J by 0 bases, leaving 10 bases between them. The CDR3 DNA reads TGCGCCAGCAGCTGGAGGGGAAACTCCTACGAGCAGTACTTC. This codes for CASSWRGNSYEQYF.

The chain links TRBV28 to TRBJ1-3, with TRBD1 identical over 7 bases. V shed 6 bases, J shed 5 bases, and the junction held 10 bases outside the gene matches. There are 15 residues in the CDR3. The V gene's germline CDR1 is MDHEN and CDR2 SYDVKM. For the CDR3, the DNA is TGTGCCAGCAGCCCCGGGACAGCAGAGAGAAACACCATATATTTT. Its protein is CASSPGTAERNTIYF.

The V gene is TRBV19, the J gene TRBJ2-1, with 8 bases fitting TRBD2. Germline-derived CDR1 and CDR2 are LNHDA and SQIVND (reference sequence). With 3 bases clipped from V and 7 bases from J, the junction kept 8 bases outside the gene matches. The CDR3 length is 15 residues. The CDR3 sequence: CASSILAGGENEQFF. The CDR3 region has the DNA TGTGCCAGTAGTATTCTCGCGGGAGGAGAGAATGAGCAGTTCTTC.

This chain links TRBV14 with TRBJ2-3; 7 positions agree with TRBD2. Unmatched junction bases numbered 0, after V lost 0 bases and J lost 6 bases. CDR3 size: 13 residues. Germline V lookup: CDR1 SGHDN, CDR2 FVKESK. The CDR3 region is CASSQDGRDTQYF. CDR3 bases: TGTGCCAGCAGCCAAGACGGGAGGGATACGCAGTATTTT. The variable domain in full, with the rest retrieved from reference TRBV14 and TRBJ2-3, is EAGVTQFPSHSVIEKGQTVTLRCDPISGHDNLYWYRRVMGKEIKFLLHFVKESKQDESGMPNNRFLAERTGGTYSTLKVQPAELEDSGVYFCASSQDGRDTQYFGPGTRLTVL.

This sequence joins TRBV19 and TRBJ2-2, with D tentatively TRBD2 (6 bases). The CDR3 loop spans 16 amino acids. Germline CDR1 reads LNHDA; CDR2 reads SQIVND (reference sequence). The germline V and J ends were trimmed by 1 base and 6 bases, with 15 bases remaining between them. The CDR3 loop reads CASSIASDYPSGELFF. CDR3 nucleotide sequence: TGTGCCAGTAGTATAGCCTCGGACTACCCGTCCGGGGAGCTGTTTTTT. The complete variable domain, with remaining parts taken from reference TRBV19 and TRBJ2-2, reads DGGITQSPKYLFRKEGQNVTLSCEQNLNHDAMYWYRQDPGQGLRLIYYSQIVNDFQKGDIAEGYSVSREKKESFPLTVTSAQKNPTAFYLCASSIASDYPSGELFFGEGSRLTVL.

The chain joins TRBV27 to TRBJ1-1; D gene unclear. Germline CDR1 is MNHEY and CDR2 is SMNVEV (reference sequence). Trimming took 0 bases from V and 11 from J, leaving 13 bases between them. CDR3 length equals 13 residues. The CDR3 here is CASSLSFTDTAFF. The DNA of the CDR3 is TGTGCCAGCAGTTTATCGTTTACGGATACGGCTTTCTTT.

The chain is built from TRBV3-1 (or the pseudogene TRBV3-2) and TRBJ2-5; the D gene is possibly TRBD2 (5 bases). CDR3 length: 16 amino acids. Germline V gives CDR1 LGHDT, CDR2 YNNKEL (reference sequence). V lost 7 bases and J lost 1, with 19 bases in between. Here the CDR3 reads CASTPMAAEPQETQYF. The DNA of the CDR3 is TGTGCCAGCACCCCGATGGCAGCGGAGCCCCAAGAGACCCAGTACTTC.

This rearrangement joins TRBV4-3 to TRBJ2-7, with 9 nucleotides matching TRBD1. This CDR3 region has 16 residues. The V and J ends lost 1 base and 3 bases, in that order; junction bases with no gene match: 7. Germline V gene lookup returns CDR1 LGHNA and CDR2 YSLEER. The DNA for the CDR3 is TGCGCCAGCAGCCAAGTGGACAGACAGGGGGGCTACGAGCAGTACTTC. It codes for CASSQVDRQGGYEQYF.

The rearrangement uses TRBV4-1 and TRBJ2-1; 16 nucleotides match TRBD2. Trimming at V came to 4 bases and at J to 2 bases, leaving 5 bases not matched to a gene. Germline loops: CDR1 MGHRA, CDR2 YSYEKL. This CDR3 has 18 amino acids. Here the CDR3 DNA reads TGCGCCAGCAGCCCTTTGGGACTAGCGGGAGGGACCTACAATGAGCAGTTCTTC. It encodes CASSPLGLAGGTYNEQFF.

This chain connects TRBV15 to TRBJ2-3; 14 positions match TRBD2. CDR1 LNHNV and CDR2 YYDKDF come from the germline V gene (reference sequence). J gave up 6 bases and V 3 bases, and 2 bases lay outside the gene matches. This CDR3 comprises 15 residues. CDR3 sequence (DNA): TGTGCCACCAGCAGGACTAGCGGGGGGGTGGATACGCAGTATTTT. Protein product: CATSRTSGGVDTQYF.

The V and J genes are TRBV6-5 and TRBJ1-2; D is perhaps TRBD1 (5 bases). Deletions cut 7 bases from V and 8 bases from J, with 14 bases between. The CDR3 is 12 residues long. The V gene's germline CDR1 is MNHEY and CDR2 SVGAGI. In DNA form, the CDR3 reads TGTGCCAGCACCACCCCAGGGAAAGGCTACACCTTC. Protein: CASTTPGKGYTF.

As DNA, the CDR3 is TGCGCCAGCAGCCCTACCCCGGACAGGGGGAATGAGCAGTTCTTC. This encodes CASSPTPDRGNEQFF. V usage is TRBV4-1 and J usage is TRBJ2-1; 10 bases map to TRBD1. CDR1 and CDR2 (germline): MGHRA, YSYEKL. Trimming cost V 4 bases and J 7 bases; bases outside gene matches: 7. CDR3 size: 15 residues.

The chain carries TRBV9 and TRBJ1-6, with 8 bases fitting TRBD1. Trimming removed 2 bases from V and 7 bases from J; junction bases left unmatched: 5. Germline V gene lookup returns CDR1 SGDLS and CDR2 YYNGEE. This CDR3 contains 15 residues. In nucleotides, the CDR3 is TGTGCCAGCAGCGTTGGGTGGACAGGGAATTCACCCCTCCACTTT. Translated, it gives CASSVGWTGNSPLHF.

This sequence joins TRBV6-1 and TRBJ1-3; D unresolved. CDR3 size: 15 residues. The germline V and J ends were trimmed by 1 base and 4 bases, with 11 bases remaining between them. CDR1 and CDR2 (germline): MNHNS, SASEGT. This CDR3 is CASSEGTFPGNTIYF. The CDR3 DNA sequence: TGTGCCAGCAGTGAAGGGACTTTTCCGGGAAACACCATATATTTT.

The chain joins TRBV10-1 to TRBJ1-1; D ambiguous. Germline V gene sequence: CDR1 WNHNN, CDR2 SYGVQD (reference sequence). V lost 1 base to trimming and J lost 5 bases, with 14 bases between them. The CDR3 is 15 residues long. The CDR3 loop reads CASSELLGQNTEAFF. In nucleotides, the CDR3 is TGCGCCAGCAGTGAGTTATTGGGTCAGAATACTGAAGCTTTCTTT.

The chain links TRBV7-9 to TRBJ2-1; 8 positions match TRBD1. This CDR3 has 14 amino acids. The germline gives CDR1 SEHNR, CDR2 FQNEAQ (reference sequence). J was trimmed by 10 bases and V by 5 bases; bases with no gene match: 10. CDR3 loop: CASSHQAGTGEQFF. CDR3 nucleotide sequence: TGTGCCAGCAGCCACCAGGCCGGGACAGGAGAGCAGTTCTTC.

The V call is TRBV4-3, the J call TRBJ1-1; 7 bases align to TRBD1. With 0 bases clipped from V and 6 bases from J, the junction kept 13 bases outside the gene matches. The CDR3 runs to 17 residues. Germline V gives CDR1 LGHNA, CDR2 YSLEER. CDR3 nucleotide sequence: TGCGCCAGCAGCCAAGATTTAAGGGCACAGGGGATGTCTGAAGCTTTCTTT. Amino acids: CASSQDLRAQGMSEAFF.

The V call is TRBV29-1, the J call TRBJ2-1; D not certain. Trimming removed 3 bases from V and 2 bases from J, with 2 bases in between. The CDR3 totals 11 residues. Germline V gene lookup returns CDR1 SQVTM and CDR2 ANQGSEA. CDR3 protein: CSVDPYNEQFF. DNA of the CDR3: TGCAGCGTTGATCCCTACAATGAGCAGTTCTTC.

This sequence joins TRBV18 and TRBJ1-3; D uncertain. The germline V gene encodes CDR1 KGHSH and CDR2 LQKENI. V lost 2 bases and J lost 4, with 12 bases in between. CDR3 size: 15 residues. The CDR3 protein is CASSPSGRTGNTIYF. CDR3 sequence (DNA): TGTGCCAGCTCACCAAGTGGCAGGACGGGAAACACCATATATTTT.

The chain links TRBV5-1 to TRBJ1-3, with no clear D. The CDR3 is 14 residues long. V lost 0 bases, J lost 2 bases, and 6 bases lay in between. Germline CDR1 SGHRS, CDR2 YFSETQ. The CDR3 reads CASSLAATGNTIYF. In nucleotides, the CDR3 is TGCGCCAGCAGCTTGGCAGCTACTGGAAACACCATATATTTT.

The chain joins TRBV7-9 to TRBJ2-1; perhaps D is TRBD1 or TRBD2 (5 bases each). V was clipped by 2 bases and J by 4 bases, with 15 bases between them. CDR1 and CDR2 from the germline V gene are SEHNR and FQNEAQ (reference sequence). There are 16 residues in the CDR3. The CDR3 bases are TGTGCCAGCAGCTTACCCCGGGACGGGATGTACAATGAGCAGTTCTTC. Translation: CASSLPRDGMYNEQFF.

This rearrangement joins TRBV19 to TRBJ1-2, with 7 positions matching TRBD1. This CDR3 is 14 amino acids long. CDR1 is LNHDA, CDR2 SQIVND, per germline (reference sequence). J gave up 5 bases and V 3 bases, and 6 bases lay outside the gene matches. The DNA of the CDR3 is TGTGCCAGTAGTATGGGAGACAGGGCTTATGGCTACACCTTC. Translated, it gives CASSMGDRAYGYTF.

The rearrangement links TRBV6-2 or TRBV6-3 to TRBJ2-7; 10 bases are a match to TRBD2. Germline assignment: CDR1 MNHEY and CDR2 SVGEGT. J gave up 0 bases and V 6 bases, and 5 bases lay outside the gene matches. The length of the CDR3 is 15 residues. DNA for the CDR3: TGTGCCAGCAGCGCGGGACTAGCGAACTCCTACGAGCAGTACTTC. Protein product: CASSAGLANSYEQYF.